The present T cell receptor (beta chain) was sequenced within a study of early T cells in non-severe SARS-CoV-2 infection (dated by TCRdb to about 2021). Background for the entire study: Bulk RNA from unsorted whole blood was used for TCR sequencing, so alpha and beta chains could not be paired. The full study reports these points: Matching against VDJdb was skewed toward anti-spike CD8 responses, likely underestimated virus-specific expansions, and missed private and CD4 specificities.

Set within a cohort of healthcare workers in London, UK, this nested case-control study involved weekly PCR testing of nasopharyngeal swabs along with blood sampling. Healthcare workers were recruited during the week of the UK lockdown, between 23 and 31 March 2020, and followed weekly for up to about 15 weeks. Details on this clonotype: Its binding antigen is unknown. The record has no base qualities; no much larger clone is one base away.

The CDR1 and CDR2 encoded by the germline V gene (reference sequence) are SEHNR and FQNEAQ. For this chain, trimming is 0 bases at the V end and 1 base at the J end, and the number of junction bases without a gene match is 9. Spanning cysteine to phenylalanine, the CDR3 consists of 18 amino acids. Only the CDR3 DNA is retained, 54 bases long and in frame from the first base. Library method: 5' RACE. Sequencing instrument: NextSeq 500. The TCR library protocol attached unique molecular identifiers to individual cDNA molecules to correct for sequencing error and PCR bias. Sequencing covered both TCR alpha and beta chains, and within each sample the abundances of alpha and beta sequences were tightly co-correlated. The study's processing was this. V gene, J gene and CDR3 annotation of TCR sequences was performed with Decombinator V4. Expanded TCRs were defined as changing significantly between any two time points under a Poisson model with p below 0.0001. Abundances of TCRs were expressed as counts per million after normalisation to the total number of TCRs sequenced in each sample. MAIT TCRs were defined by TRAV1-2 paired with TRAJ12, TRAJ20 or TRAJ33, and iNKT TCRs by TRAV10 paired with TRAJ18. A search of VDJdb, accessed on 1 November 2021, was run for TCRs annotated to CMV, EBV and SARS-CoV-2, with TCRs annotated for multiple antigens excluded. The public reads were run again by TCRdb, first through fastp at Q25 and then through MiXCR, and only productive beta chains were kept. Rows with a matching CDR3 protein are joined into one entry that keeps the most common DNA and genes. For this entry, the V and J calls and clone size follow TCRdb and not the study's own pipeline. The sample contains fewer than 35,000 distinct CDR3 sequences, around 6% of them found a single time. Jointly, the top ten make up approximately 6.5% of the sample.

Sequenced sample: whole blood. Here the chain combines TRBV7-9 and TRBJ2-1; 7 central bases correspond to TRBD1. This TCR came from an adult who was a healthcare worker with PCR-confirmed SARS-CoV-2 infection or an uninfected control (not recorded which). The bases are TGTGCCAGCAGCTTAGCCGGGACAGCAGCAATTTCCTACAATGAGCAGTTCTTC. The translation is CASSLAGTAAISYNEQFF.